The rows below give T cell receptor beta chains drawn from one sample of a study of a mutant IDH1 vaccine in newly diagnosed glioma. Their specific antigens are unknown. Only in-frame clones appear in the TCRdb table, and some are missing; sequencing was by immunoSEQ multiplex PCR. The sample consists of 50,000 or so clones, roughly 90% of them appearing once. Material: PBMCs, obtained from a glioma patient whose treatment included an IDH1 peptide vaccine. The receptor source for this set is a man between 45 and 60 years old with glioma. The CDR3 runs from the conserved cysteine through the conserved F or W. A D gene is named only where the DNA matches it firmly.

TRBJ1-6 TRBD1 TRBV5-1 CASSFGQGTNSPLHF
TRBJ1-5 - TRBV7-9 CASSFGRDQPQHF
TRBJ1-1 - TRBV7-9 CASSYRDGRNTEAFF
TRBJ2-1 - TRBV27 CASSFGEYYNEQFF
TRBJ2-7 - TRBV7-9 CASTITGHEQYF
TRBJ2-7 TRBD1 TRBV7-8 CASSLAIRDRVSYEQYF
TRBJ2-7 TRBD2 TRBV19 CASSIKLSSGTLISYEQYF
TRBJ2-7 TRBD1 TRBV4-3 CASSHGQGSTYEQYF
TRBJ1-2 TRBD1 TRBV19 CATNEGTGRIYGYTF
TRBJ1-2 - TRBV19 CASKDQTRYGYTF
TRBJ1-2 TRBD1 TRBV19 CASSARDRGWGYTF
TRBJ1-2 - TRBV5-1 CASTSQGHYTF
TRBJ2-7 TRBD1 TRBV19 CASSPGTGTYEQYF
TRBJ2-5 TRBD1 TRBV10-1 CASSRGTGGIETQYF
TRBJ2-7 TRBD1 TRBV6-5 CASRDRDSVSYEQYF
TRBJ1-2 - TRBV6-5 CASSYSGGRNYGYTF
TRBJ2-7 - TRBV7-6 CASSRGLNYEQYF
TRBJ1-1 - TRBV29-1 CSVVWGNTEAFF
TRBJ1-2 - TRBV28 CASSFPQDF
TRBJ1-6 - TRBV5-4 CASSLDKGLYSPLHF
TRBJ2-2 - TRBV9 CASGLAPNTGELFF